This TCR beta chain was documented in a study of T cell repertoires in cytomegalovirus infection. Study in general: An indication of both CMV infection and matching HLA type came from public TCR beta signatures.

This clonotype came up a few times. Antigen unknown. Via MiXCR, TCRdb re-called the reads, giving one row per CDR3 protein. Seen here are about 360,000 distinct CDR3 sequences, just under 35% observed once, and the top ten hold roughly 14%. This TCR derives from a human donor in good health (CMV status not recorded). Some clones in this sample may be carry-over from other donors' samples. Sequencing was performed on cultured PBMCs, taken from culture after CMV antigen stimulation.

CDR3 nucleotide sequence: TGTGCCAGCAGCCTAAACTTAGCGGGAGTCGGAGAGACCCAGTACTTC. It yields the protein CASSLNLAGVGETQYF. The chain carries TRBV4-2 and TRBJ2-5, with 9 bases fitting TRBD2. Germline V gene lookup returns CDR1 LGHNA and CDR2 YNFKEQ. V shed 4 bases and J 4 bases; nucleotides not matched to a gene: 10. The CDR3 has 16 amino acids.